The clone carrying this T cell receptor beta chain appeared a few times. Time point reported: pre-sensitization, week 0. Treatment indicated: therapeutic diphenylcyclopropenone sensitization with weekly scalp DPC. The authors extracted total RNA from unfractionated whole blood. This entry is derived from a study of human T cells and chemical hapten exposure. TCRdb passed the RACE reads through MiXCR, listing each CDR3 protein once. Of 250,000 or so distinct CDR3 sequences listed, over 8% are singletons. The germline V gene has CDR1 LGHDT and CDR2 YNNKEL (reference sequence). V lost 3 bases and J lost 4; bases outside the gene matches: 4. The CDR3 loop spans 15 amino acids.

The sample was whole blood, taken in connection with sensitization to the hapten diphenylcyclopropenone (DPC). The sequence was obtained from a woman aged 40 to 50 with alopecia areata. Some clones in this sample may be carry-over from other donors' samples. The J gene is TRBJ2-2, the V gene TRBV3-1; 8 bases are a match to TRBD2. This chain's CDR3 is CASSQRLAFTGELFF. As DNA, the CDR3 is TGTGCCAGCAGCCAGCGACTAGCGTTCACCGGGGAGCTGTTTTTT.